This section outlines one TCR beta chain sequence together with its context. Germline trimming cut 2 bases from V and 7 bases from J; bases unmatched to any gene: 5. This CDR3 has 15 residues. The V gene's germline CDR1 is LGHDT and CDR2 YNNKEL (reference sequence). The source of the sample is a study of blood T cell repertoires in COVID-19. For the study at large: Material from acute and convalescent COVID-19 was sourced from the United States, Italy and Spain.

In the study's own analysis: Counts of nucleated cells, estimated from reference gene primer amplification, were obtained. Libraries were prepared by immunoSEQ multiplex PCR; TCRdb keeps only in-frame clonotypes and omits some of them. V, J and clone size derive from that table, while D and trimming were established from the DNA sequence. The sample holds 52,000 or so clones, roughly 80% seen once. The receptor's source is a human donor in a cohort sampled during active or convalescent COVID-19. V and J are TRBV3-1 (or the pseudogene TRBV3-2) and TRBJ2-1; 10 bases are a match to TRBD2. Sequencing was carried out using peripheral blood. This chain's CDR3 is CASSQTAGGPNEQFF. The CDR3 DNA follows: TGTGCCAGCAGCCAAACAGCGGGGGGGCCGAATGAGCAGTTCTTC.